This entry lists 5 T cell receptor beta chains sequenced from one sample in a study of CD4 T cells in relation to SARS-CoV-2 and coronaviruses. Clones were read by immunoSEQ multiplex PCR, and TCRdb kept only the in-frame ones, dropping some. Of 60,000 to 75,000 clones listed, approximately 95% are singletons. CD4+ T cells from unexposed donors were obtained before the COVID-19 pandemic (2011-2018). Sequences were obtained from naive CD4+ T cells from PBMCs. Sample subset: naive CD4+ T cells isolated by negative enrichment. The origin of the receptors is a human donor in good health.

The chain couples TRBV28 to TRBJ1-6; D is ambiguous. The germline CDR1 and CDR2 sequences are MDHEN and SYDVKM. This CDR3 comprises 13 residues. V was cut by 6 bases and J by 3 bases, with 6 bases left in between. Written as DNA, the CDR3 is TGTGCCAGCAGCAGCCACTATAATTCACCCCTCCACTTT. Translated: CASSSHYNSPLHF.

The chain uses TRBV2 and TRBJ2-3; possibly TRBD1 or TRBD2 for D (6 bases each). CDR1 SNHLY and CDR2 FYNNEI come from the germline V gene. With 3 bases removed from V and 3 bases from J, the gap between germline ends came to 22 bases. CDR3 length: 18 residues. The CDR3 spells CASSEGGGSSRGTDTQYF. CDR3 DNA: TGTGCCAGCAGTGAGGGGGGCGGGTCCTCACGGGGGACAGATACGCAGTATTTT.

The chain uses TRBV27 and TRBJ2-2; weak D call: TRBD1 (5 bases). The V gene lost 4 bases and the J gene lost 5 bases, with 20 bases spanning the gap. The CDR3 covers 17 residues. Per germline, CDR1 MNHEY and CDR2 SMNVEV (reference sequence). The DNA for the CDR3 is TGTGCCAGCAGTTCCCAATCAGGCAGGGTACGAACCGGGGAGCTGTTTTTT. Protein sequence: CASSSQSGRVRTGELFF.

The rearrangement links TRBV3-1 (or the pseudogene TRBV3-2) to TRBJ1-4; perhaps TRBD1 as D (5 bases). CDR1 LGHDT and CDR2 YNNKEL come from the germline V gene (reference sequence). The CDR3 has 15 amino acids. V was trimmed by 4 bases and J by 11 bases, leaving 20 bases between them. The CDR3: CASSPTSGAGGKLFF. In DNA, the CDR3 is TGTGCCAGCAGCCCCACCTCCGGGGCCGGGGGGAAACTGTTTTTT.

The V call is TRBV7-3, the J call TRBJ2-2, with 11 positions matching TRBD2. The V and J ends lost 1 base and 5 bases, in that order; junction bases with no gene match: 9. In germline, CDR1 is SGHTA, CDR2 FQGTGA. CDR3 size: 18 residues. CDR3: CASSLKSSSGGSTGELFF. CDR3 DNA sequence: TGTGCCAGCAGCTTAAAGTCGTCTAGCGGGGGGTCAACCGGGGAGCTGTTTTTT.